Below are 14 T cell receptor beta chains sequenced from a single sample in a study of blood T cell repertoires in COVID-19. Sequencing used immunoSEQ multiplex PCR; TCRdb keeps in-frame clones, though not all of them. The profile shows some 150,000 clones, roughly 90% of them singletons. The sequencing input was PBMCs or T cells enriched from blood (not recorded which). The receptors derive from a woman in her thirties with acute COVID-19.

V gene TRBV6-6 combines with J gene TRBJ1-5; 9 bases map to TRBD1. Germline V gene lookup returns CDR1 MNHNY and CDR2 SVGAGI (reference sequence). After removal of 5 bases from V and 4 bases from J, the junction contained 3 bases not matched to a gene. The CDR3 runs 14 residues. CDR3 DNA sequence: TGTGCCAGCAGTAGACAGGGGGGGAATCAGCCCCAGCATTTT. Its protein product is CASSRQGGNQPQHF.

The chain recombines TRBV28 with TRBJ2-3; TRBD2 agrees at 11 bases. Germline CDR1 and CDR2: MDHEN and SYDVKM. The CDR3 is 15 residues long. The junction had 5 bases not matched to a gene; V was cut back by 4 bases and J by 5 bases. This CDR3 reads CASSWLGTSGDTQYF. CDR3 sequence (DNA): TGTGCCAGCAGTTGGTTAGGGACTAGCGGAGATACGCAGTATTTT.

The chain employs TRBV9 and TRBJ2-7; 9 bases agree with TRBD2. The ends lost 1 base at V and 6 bases at J; junction bases unmatched: 11. The germline V gene encodes CDR1 SGDLS and CDR2 YYNGEE. The CDR3 is 16 residues long. Written as DNA, the CDR3 is TGTGCCAGCAGCGTAACCGGAACGGGACTAGCAGCCGAGCAGTACTTC. It encodes CASSVTGTGLAAEQYF.

The chain combines TRBV30 with TRBJ2-7; a possible D gene is TRBD2 (5 bases). Germline V CDR1 and CDR2: GTSNPN, SVGIG (reference sequence). Trimming shortened V by 0 bases and J by 4 bases, and 10 bases separated the two germline ends. The CDR3 consists of 13 residues. This chain's CDR3 is CAWSVKTTYEQYF. The DNA of the CDR3 is TGTGCCTGGAGTGTAAAGACTACATACGAGCAGTACTTC.

In nucleotides, the CDR3 is TGTGCCATCAGCCCACAGGGGGGCTCTGGAAACACCATATATTTT. This translates into CAISPQGGSGNTIYF. J is TRBJ1-3 and V is TRBV10-3; 8 positions agree with TRBD1. CDR3 length: 15 amino acids. Germline V CDR1 and CDR2: ENHRY, SYGVKD. The junction had 4 bases not matched to a gene; V was cut back by 6 bases and J by 0 bases.

The chain employs TRBV7-9 and TRBJ2-7; TRBD2 might be the D (5 bases). V was cut by 5 bases and J by 7 bases, with 18 bases left in between. The CDR3 runs to 14 residues. Germline V gives CDR1 SEHNR, CDR2 FQNEAQ (reference sequence). The CDR3 DNA follows: TGTGCCAGCAGCAAGGAACCTCCAACGGGGGAGCAGTACTTC. This codes for CASSKEPPTGEQYF.

The chain recombines TRBV5-6 with TRBJ1-2; 7 positions match TRBD1. V lost 0 bases to trimming and J lost 6 bases; unmatched junction nucleotides: 5. Per germline, CDR1 SGHDT and CDR2 YYEEEE. The CDR3 loop spans 14 amino acids. CDR3 region: CASSLATGYDGYTF. CDR3 DNA sequence: TGTGCCAGCAGCTTGGCGACAGGGTATGATGGCTACACCTTC.

V and J are TRBV2 and TRBJ2-3; the match to TRBD2 covers 7 bases. The CDR3 is made up of 15 amino acids. V was pared by 4 bases and J by 3 bases, with 7 bases of the junction left unmatched. Looked up from germline, CDR1 is SNHLY and CDR2 is FYNNEI. CDR3 nucleotide sequence: TGTGCCAGCAGTGGTCCCAGCGGGATAACAGATACGCAGTATTTT. It encodes CASSGPSGITDTQYF.

The J gene is TRBJ2-2, the V gene TRBV4-2; 14 nucleotides agree with TRBD2. The CDR3 loop spans 19 amino acids. V trimming: 1 base; J trimming: 1 base; junction bases outside the gene matches: 5. Germline lookup yields CDR1 LGHNA and CDR2 YNFKEQ. Written as DNA, the CDR3 is TGTGCCAGCAGCCAAGTCGGACTAGCGGGAGGCGTGAACACCGGGGAGCTGTTTTTT. This sequence encodes CASSQVGLAGGVNTGELFF.

The V call is TRBV28, the J call TRBJ1-5; the D gene is possibly TRBD1 (5 bases). Germline assignment: CDR1 MDHEN and CDR2 SYDVKM. V was trimmed by 2 bases and J by 7 bases, leaving 18 bases between them. This CDR3 spans 16 amino acids. CDR3 nucleotides: TGTGCCAGCAGTTTAAGAACAGAGGAGGGGAAGCAGCCCCAGCATTTT. Protein sequence: CASSLRTEEGKQPQHF.

For this clone: Other DNA sequences within the sample encode an identical CDR3. The chain couples TRBV5-1 to TRBJ1-5; D is undetermined. V lost 0 bases, J lost 0 bases, and 7 bases lay in between. CDR1 and CDR2 (germline): SGHRS, YFSETQ. The CDR3 length is 15 residues. The CDR3: CASSLAGYSNQPQHF. CDR3 in DNA: TGCGCCAGCAGCTTGGCGGGGTATAGCAATCAGCCCCAGCATTTT.

The chain is built from TRBV6-6 and TRBJ1-1; D possibly corresponds to TRBD1 (6 bases). The CDR3 is 11 residues long. V lost 8 bases, J lost 8 bases, and 12 bases lay in between. The V gene's germline CDR1 is MNHNY and CDR2 SVGAGI (reference sequence). CDR3 coding DNA: TGTGCCAGCGGTCACAGGGAGGAAGCTTTCTTT. As protein: CASGHREEAFF.

This chain connects TRBV5-1 to TRBJ2-5; 13 bases are a match to TRBD2. The CDR3 is made up of 16 amino acids. From germline, CDR1 is SGHRS and CDR2 YFSETQ. V dropped 4 bases and J dropped 5; count of bases not matched to a gene: 8. In DNA, the CDR3 is TGCGCCAGCAGCACAGGACTAGCGGGGGCCCGGGAGACCCAGTACTTC. It yields the protein CASSTGLAGARETQYF.

A single count supports this clone. The chain links TRBV29-1 to TRBJ1-1; tentatively, D is TRBD1 (6 bases). In germline, CDR1 is SQVTM, CDR2 ANQGSEA. This CDR3 region has 10 residues. V shed 4 bases and J shed 8 bases, with 8 bases lying between them. CDR3 sequence (DNA): TGCAGCGTTGGACAGGCCGAAGCTTTCTTT. Its translation: CSVGQAEAFF. Supplemented by reference TRBV29-1 and TRBJ1-1, the full variable domain reads SAVISQKPSRDICQRGTSLTIQCQVDSQVTMMFWYRQQPGQSLTLIATANQGSEATYESGFVIDKFPISRPNLTFSTLTVSNMSPEDSSIYLCSVGQAEAFFGQGTRLTVV.